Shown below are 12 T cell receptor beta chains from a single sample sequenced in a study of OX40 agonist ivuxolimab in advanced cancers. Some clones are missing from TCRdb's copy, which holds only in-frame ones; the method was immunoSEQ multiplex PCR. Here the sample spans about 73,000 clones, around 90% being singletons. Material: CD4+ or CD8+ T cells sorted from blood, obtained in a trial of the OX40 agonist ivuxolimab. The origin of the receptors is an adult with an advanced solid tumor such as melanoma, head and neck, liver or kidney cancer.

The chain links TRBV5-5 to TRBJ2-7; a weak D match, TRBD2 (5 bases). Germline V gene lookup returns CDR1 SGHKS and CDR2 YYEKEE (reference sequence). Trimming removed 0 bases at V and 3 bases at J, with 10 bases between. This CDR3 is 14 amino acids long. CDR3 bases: TGTGCCAGCAGCTTGGATGGAGGAGTCTACGAGCAGTACTTC. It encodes CASSLDGGVYEQYF.

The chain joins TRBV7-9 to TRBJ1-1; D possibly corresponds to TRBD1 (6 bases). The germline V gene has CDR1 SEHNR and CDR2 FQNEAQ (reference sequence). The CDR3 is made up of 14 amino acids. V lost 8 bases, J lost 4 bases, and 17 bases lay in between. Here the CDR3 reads CASSLGGRATEAFF. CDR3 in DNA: TGTGCCAGCTCACTTGGGGGCAGGGCCACTGAAGCTTTCTTT.

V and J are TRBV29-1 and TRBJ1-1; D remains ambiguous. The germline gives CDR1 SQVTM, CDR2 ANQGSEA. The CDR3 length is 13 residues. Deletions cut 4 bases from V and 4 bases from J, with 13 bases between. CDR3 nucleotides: TGCAGCGTTGTAAGAGCTGAGGGCACTGAAGCTTTCTTT. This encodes CSVVRAEGTEAFF.

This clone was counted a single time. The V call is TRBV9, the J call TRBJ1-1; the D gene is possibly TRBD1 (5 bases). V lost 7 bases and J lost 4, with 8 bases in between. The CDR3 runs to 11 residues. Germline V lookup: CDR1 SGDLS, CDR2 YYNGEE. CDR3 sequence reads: CASGGGTEAFF. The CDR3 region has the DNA TGTGCCAGCGGGGGGGGCACTGAAGCTTTCTTT.

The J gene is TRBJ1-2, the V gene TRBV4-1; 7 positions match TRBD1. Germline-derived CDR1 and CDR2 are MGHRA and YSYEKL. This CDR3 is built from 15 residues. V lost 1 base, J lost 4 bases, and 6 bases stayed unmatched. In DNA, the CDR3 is TGCGCCAGCAGCCAAGTAACAGGGGATGGCTATGGCTACACCTTC. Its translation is CASSQVTGDGYGYTF.

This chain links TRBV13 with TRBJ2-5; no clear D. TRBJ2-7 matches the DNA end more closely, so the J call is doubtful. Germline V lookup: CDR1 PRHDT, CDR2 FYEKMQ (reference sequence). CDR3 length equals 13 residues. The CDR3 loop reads CASSLGSPYEQYF. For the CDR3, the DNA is TGTGCCAGCAGCTTGGGCTCCCCCTACGAGCAGTACTTC.

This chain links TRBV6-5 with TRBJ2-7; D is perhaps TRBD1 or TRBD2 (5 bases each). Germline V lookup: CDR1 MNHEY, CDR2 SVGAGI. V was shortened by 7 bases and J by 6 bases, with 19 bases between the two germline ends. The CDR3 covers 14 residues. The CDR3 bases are TGTGCCAGCACCTACACAGAGGGGCTAGGCGAGCAGTACTTC. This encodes CASTYTEGLGEQYF.

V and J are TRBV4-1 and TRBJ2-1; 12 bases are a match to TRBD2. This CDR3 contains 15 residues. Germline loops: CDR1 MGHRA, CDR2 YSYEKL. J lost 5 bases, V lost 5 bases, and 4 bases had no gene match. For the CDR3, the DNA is TGCGCCAGCAGCACGACTAGCGGGGGAGACAATGAGCAGTTCTTC. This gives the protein CASSTTSGGDNEQFF.

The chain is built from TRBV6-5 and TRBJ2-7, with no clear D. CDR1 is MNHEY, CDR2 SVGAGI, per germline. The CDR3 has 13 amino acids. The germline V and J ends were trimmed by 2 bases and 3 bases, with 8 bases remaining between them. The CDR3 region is CASSYGLVYEQYF. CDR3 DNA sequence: TGTGCCAGCAGTTACGGGCTCGTCTACGAGCAGTACTTC.

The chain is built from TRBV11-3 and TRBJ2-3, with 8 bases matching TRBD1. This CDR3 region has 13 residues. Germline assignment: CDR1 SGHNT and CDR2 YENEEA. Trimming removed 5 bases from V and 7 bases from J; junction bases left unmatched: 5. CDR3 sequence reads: CASSGGTGNTQYF. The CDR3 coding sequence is TGTGCCAGCAGCGGAGGGACAGGTAATACGCAGTATTTT.

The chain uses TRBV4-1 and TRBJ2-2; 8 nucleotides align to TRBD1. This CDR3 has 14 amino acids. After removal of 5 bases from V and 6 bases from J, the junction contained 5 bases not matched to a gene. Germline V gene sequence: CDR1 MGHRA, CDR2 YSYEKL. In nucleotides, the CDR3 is TGCGCCAGCAGCGGACAGGGATACGCCGGGGAGCTGTTTTTT. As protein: CASSGQGYAGELFF.

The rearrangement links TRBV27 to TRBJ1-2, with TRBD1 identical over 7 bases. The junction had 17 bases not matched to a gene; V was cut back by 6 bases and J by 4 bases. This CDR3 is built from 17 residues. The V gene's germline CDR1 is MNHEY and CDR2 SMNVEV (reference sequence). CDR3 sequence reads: CASSAGTEVIGRYGYTF. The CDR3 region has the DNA TGTGCCAGCAGCGCCGGGACAGAAGTTATCGGTCGCTATGGCTACACCTTC.